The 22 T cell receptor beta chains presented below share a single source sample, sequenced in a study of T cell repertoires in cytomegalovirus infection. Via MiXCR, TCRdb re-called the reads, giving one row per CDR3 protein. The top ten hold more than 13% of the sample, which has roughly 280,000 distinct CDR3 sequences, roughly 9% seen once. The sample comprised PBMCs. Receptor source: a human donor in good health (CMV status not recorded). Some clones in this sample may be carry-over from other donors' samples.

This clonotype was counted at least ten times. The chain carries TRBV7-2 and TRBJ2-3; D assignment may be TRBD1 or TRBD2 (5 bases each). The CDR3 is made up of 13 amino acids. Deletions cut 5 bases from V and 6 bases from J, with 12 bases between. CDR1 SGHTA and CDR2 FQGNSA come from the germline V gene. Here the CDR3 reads CASSIPGRDTQYF. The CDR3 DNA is TGTGCCAGCAGCATCCCGGGGCGGGATACGCAGTATTTT. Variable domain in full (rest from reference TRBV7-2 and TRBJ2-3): GAGVSQSPSNKVTEKGKDVELRCDPISGHTALYWYRQSLGQGLEFLIYFQGNSAPDKSGLPSDRFSAERTGGSVSTLTIQRTQQEDSAVYLCASSIPGRDTQYFGPGTRLTVL.

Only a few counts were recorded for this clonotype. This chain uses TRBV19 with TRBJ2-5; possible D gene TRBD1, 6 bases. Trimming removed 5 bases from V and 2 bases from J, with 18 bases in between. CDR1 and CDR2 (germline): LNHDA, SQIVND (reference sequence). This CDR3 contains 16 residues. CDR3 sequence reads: CASSPMKGVRQETQYF. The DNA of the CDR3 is TGTGCCAGTAGTCCCATGAAGGGGGTGCGGCAAGAGACCCAGTACTTC.

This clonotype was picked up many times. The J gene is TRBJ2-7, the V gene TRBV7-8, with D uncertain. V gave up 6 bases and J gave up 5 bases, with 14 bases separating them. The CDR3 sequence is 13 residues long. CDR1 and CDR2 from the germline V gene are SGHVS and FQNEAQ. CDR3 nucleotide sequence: TGTGCCAGCAGAAAGGGATTGAGGAACGAGCAGTACTTC. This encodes CASRKGLRNEQYF.

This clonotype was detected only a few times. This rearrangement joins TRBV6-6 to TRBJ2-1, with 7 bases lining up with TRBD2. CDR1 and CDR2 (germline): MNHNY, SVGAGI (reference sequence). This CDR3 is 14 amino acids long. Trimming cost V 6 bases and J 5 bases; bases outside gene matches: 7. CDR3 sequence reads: CASSGAGYNNEQFF. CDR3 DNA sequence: TGTGCCAGCAGCGGAGCGGGGTACAACAATGAGCAGTTCTTC.

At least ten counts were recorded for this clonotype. The CDR3 is CASSSGGAASYEQYF. Written as DNA, the CDR3 is TGTGCCAGCAGCTCAGGGGGGGCAGCCTCCTACGAGCAGTACTTC. The chain has TRBV7-2 and TRBJ2-7; D is tentatively TRBD1 or TRBD2 (7 bases each). The CDR3 has 15 amino acids. The germline V gene has CDR1 SGHTA and CDR2 FQGNSA. V was trimmed by 4 bases and J by 0 bases, leaving 13 bases between them.

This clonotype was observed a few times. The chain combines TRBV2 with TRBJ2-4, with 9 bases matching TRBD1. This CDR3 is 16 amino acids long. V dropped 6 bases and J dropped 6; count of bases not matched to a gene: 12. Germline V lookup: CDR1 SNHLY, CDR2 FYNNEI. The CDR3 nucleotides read TGTGCCAGCAGCGGCAGAGACAGGGGGATTGGAAACATTCAGTACTTC. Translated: CASSGRDRGIGNIQYF. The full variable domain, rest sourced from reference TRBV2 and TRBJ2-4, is EPEVTQTPSHQVTQMGQEVILRCVPISNHLYFYWYRQILGQKVEFLVSFYNNEISEKSEIFDDQFSVERPDGSNFTLKIRSTKLEDSAMYFCASSGRDRGIGNIQYFGAGTRLSVL.

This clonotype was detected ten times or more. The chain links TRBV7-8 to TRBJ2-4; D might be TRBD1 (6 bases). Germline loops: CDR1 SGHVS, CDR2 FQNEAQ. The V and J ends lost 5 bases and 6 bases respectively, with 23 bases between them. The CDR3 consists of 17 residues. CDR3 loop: CASSKLSGSGDGNIQYF. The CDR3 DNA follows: TGTGCCAGCAGCAAACTCTCGGGGTCAGGGGACGGAAACATTCAGTACTTC. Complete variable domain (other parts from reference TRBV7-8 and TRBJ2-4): GAGVSQSPRYKVAKRGQDVALRCDPISGHVSLFWYQQALGQGPEFLTYFQNEAQLDKSGLPSDRFFAERPEGSVSTLKIQRTQQEDSAVYLCASSKLSGSGDGNIQYFGAGTRLSVL.

The CDR3 loop is CASSLKEDGYTF. The CDR3 DNA sequence: TGCGCCAGCAGCTTGAAAGAGGATGGCTACACCTTC. The chain couples TRBV5-1 to TRBJ1-2; D call uncertain. Germline V CDR1 and CDR2: SGHRS, YFSETQ. V was pared by 1 base and J by 6 bases, with 7 bases between. The CDR3 has 12 residues.

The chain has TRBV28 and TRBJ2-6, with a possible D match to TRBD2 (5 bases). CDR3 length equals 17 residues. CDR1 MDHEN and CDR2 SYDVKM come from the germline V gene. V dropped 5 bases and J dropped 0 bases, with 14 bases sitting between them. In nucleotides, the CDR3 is TGTGCCAGCAGTCTAGCCCTTAGCTCCTCTGGGGCCAACGTCCTGACTTTC. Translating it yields CASSLALSSSGANVLTF.

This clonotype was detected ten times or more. CDR3 in DNA: TGCAGCGCCACGGGGGCGGGGGAGACCCAGTACTTC. It encodes CSATGAGETQYF. The chain combines TRBV29-1 with TRBJ2-5; possibly TRBD1 or TRBD2 for D (6 bases each). CDR1 is SQVTM, CDR2 ANQGSEA, per germline. V gave up 7 bases and J gave up 5 bases, with 14 bases separating them. The CDR3 loop spans 12 amino acids. Filled out from reference TRBV29-1 and TRBJ2-5, the complete variable domain reads SAVISQKPSRDICQRGTSLTIQCQVDSQVTMMFWYRQQPGQSLTLIATANQGSEATYESGFVIDKFPISRPNLTFSTLTVSNMSPEDSSIYLCSATGAGETQYFGPGTRLLVL.

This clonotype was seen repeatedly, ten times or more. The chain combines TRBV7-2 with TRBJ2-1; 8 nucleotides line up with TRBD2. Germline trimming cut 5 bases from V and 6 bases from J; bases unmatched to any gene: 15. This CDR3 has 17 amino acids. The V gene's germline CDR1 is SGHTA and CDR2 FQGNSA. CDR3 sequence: CASSRAASGLGANEQFF. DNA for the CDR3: TGTGCCAGCAGCCGGGCGGCTAGCGGGTTGGGGGCCAATGAGCAGTTCTTC.

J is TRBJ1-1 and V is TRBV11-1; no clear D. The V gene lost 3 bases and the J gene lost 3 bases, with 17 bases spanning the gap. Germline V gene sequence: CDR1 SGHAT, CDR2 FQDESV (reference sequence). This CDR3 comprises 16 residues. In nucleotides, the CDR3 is TGTGCCAGCAGCTTGATCATCGCGGGGAGCTACACTGAAGCTTTCTTT. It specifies CASSLIIAGSYTEAFF.

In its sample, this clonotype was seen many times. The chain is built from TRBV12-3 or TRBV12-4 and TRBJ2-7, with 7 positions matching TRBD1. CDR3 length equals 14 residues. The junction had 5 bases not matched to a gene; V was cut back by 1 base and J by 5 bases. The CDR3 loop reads CASSLEGARHEQYF. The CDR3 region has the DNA TGTGCCAGCAGTTTAGAGGGGGCGAGGCACGAGCAGTACTTC.

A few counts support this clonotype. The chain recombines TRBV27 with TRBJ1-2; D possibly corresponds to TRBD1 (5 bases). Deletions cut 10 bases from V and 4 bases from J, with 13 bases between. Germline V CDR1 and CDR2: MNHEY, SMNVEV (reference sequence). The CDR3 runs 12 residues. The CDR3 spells CATTTQGYGYTF. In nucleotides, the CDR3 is TGTGCCACTACGACCCAGGGCTATGGCTACACCTTC.

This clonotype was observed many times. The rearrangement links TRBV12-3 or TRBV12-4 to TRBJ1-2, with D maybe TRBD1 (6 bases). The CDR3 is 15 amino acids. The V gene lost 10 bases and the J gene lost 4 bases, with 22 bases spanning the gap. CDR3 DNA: TGTGCCACCGAGGGTTCCTCCTCGACAGGCTATGGCTACACCTTC. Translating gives CATEGSSSTGYGYTF.

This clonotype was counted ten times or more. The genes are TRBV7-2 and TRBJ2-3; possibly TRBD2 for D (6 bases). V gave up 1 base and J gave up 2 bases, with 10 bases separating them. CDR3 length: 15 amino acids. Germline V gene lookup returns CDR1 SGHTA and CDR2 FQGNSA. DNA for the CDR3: TGTGCCAGCAGCTTAGTAGCGGAGCACACAGATACGCAGTATTTT. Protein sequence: CASSLVAEHTDTQYF.

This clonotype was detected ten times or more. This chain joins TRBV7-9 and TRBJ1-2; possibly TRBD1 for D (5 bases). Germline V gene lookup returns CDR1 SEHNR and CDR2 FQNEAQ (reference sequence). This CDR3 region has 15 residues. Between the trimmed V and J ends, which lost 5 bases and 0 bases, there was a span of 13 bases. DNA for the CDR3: TGTGCCAGCAGCCGCGAGAGGGACCCTAACTATGGCTACACCTTC. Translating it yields CASSRERDPNYGYTF.

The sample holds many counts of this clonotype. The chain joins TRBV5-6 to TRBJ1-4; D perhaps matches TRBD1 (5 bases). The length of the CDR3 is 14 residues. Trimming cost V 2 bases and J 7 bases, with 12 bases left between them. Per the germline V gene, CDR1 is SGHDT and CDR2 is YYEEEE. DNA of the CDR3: TGTGCCAGCAGCTTTCAGGGTAGGGGTGAAAAACTGTTTTTT. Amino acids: CASSFQGRGEKLFF.

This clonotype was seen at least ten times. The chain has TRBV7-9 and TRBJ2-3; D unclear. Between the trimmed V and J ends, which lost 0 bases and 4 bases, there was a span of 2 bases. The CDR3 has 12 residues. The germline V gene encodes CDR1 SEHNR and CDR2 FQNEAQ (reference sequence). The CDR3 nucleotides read TGTGCCAGCAGCTTAGCTTCAGATACGCAGTATTTT. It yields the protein CASSLASDTQYF.

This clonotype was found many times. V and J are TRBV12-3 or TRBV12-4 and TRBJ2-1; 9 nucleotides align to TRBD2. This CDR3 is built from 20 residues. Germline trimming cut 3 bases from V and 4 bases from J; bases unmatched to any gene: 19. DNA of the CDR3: TGTGCCAGCAGTTTGTTTACCCTAGGCGGGGGGGCGACTACGTACAATGAGCAGTTCTTC. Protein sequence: CASSLFTLGGGATTYNEQFF.

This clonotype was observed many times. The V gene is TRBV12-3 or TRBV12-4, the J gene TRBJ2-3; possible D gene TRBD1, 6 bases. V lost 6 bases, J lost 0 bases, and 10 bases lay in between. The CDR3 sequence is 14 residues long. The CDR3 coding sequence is TGTGCCAGCAGAATACAGGGTAGCACAGATACGCAGTATTTT. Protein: CASRIQGSTDTQYF.

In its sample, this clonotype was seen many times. CDR3 nucleotides: TGTGCCAGCAGCTTAGCCTCCCAAGGGAATGCGTTCTCTGGAAACACCATATATTTT. Its translation is CASSLASQGNAFSGNTIYF. The V gene is TRBV7-2, the J gene TRBJ1-3; no clear D. V was shortened by 0 bases and J by 0 bases, with 18 bases between the two germline ends. Germline V gene sequence: CDR1 SGHTA, CDR2 FQGNSA. CDR3 size: 19 residues. The variable domain in full, completed from reference TRBV7-2 and TRBJ1-3, reads GAGVSQSPSNKVTEKGKDVELRCDPISGHTALYWYRQSLGQGLEFLIYFQGNSAPDKSGLPSDRFSAERTGGSVSTLTIQRTQQEDSAVYLCASSLASQGNAFSGNTIYFGEGSWLTVV.